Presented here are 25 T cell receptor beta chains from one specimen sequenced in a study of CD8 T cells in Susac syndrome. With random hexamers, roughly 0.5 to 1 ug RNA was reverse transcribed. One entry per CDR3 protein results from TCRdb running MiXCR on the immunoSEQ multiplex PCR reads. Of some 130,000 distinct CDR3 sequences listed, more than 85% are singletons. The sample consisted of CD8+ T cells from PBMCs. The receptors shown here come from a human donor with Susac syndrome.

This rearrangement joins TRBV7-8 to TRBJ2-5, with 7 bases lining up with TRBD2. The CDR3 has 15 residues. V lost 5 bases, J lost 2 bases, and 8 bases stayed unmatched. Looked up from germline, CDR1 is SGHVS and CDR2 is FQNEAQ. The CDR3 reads CASSLPGGRQETQYF. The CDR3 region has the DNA TGTGCCAGCAGCCTACCGGGGGGAAGACAAGAGACCCAGTACTTC.

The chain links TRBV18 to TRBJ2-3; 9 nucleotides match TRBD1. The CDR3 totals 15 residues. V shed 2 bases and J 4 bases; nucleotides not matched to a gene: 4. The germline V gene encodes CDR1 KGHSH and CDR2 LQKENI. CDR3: CASSPGQGCPDTQYF. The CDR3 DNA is TGTGCCAGCTCACCAGGACAGGGGTGCCCAGATACGCAGTATTTT.

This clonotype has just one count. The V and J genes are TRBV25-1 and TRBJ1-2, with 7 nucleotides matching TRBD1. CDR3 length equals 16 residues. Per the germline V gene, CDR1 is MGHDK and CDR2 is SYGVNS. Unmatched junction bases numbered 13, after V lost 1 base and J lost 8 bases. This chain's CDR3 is CASSEFFFEGAQGYTF. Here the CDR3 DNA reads TGTGCCAGCAGTGAATTCTTTTTCGAGGGGGCGCAAGGCTACACCTTC.

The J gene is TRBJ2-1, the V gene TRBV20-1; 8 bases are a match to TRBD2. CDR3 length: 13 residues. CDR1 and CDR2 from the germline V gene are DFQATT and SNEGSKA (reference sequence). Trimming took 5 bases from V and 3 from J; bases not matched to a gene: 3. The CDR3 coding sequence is TGCAGTGCTCGCGGGAGGAACTACAATGAGCAGTTCTTC. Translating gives CSARGRNYNEQFF.

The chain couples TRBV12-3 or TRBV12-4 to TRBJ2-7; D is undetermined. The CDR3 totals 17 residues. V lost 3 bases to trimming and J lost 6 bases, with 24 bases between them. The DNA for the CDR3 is TGTGCCAGCAGTTTCGTGGTATGTCTACTCGCCGGTTGCGAGCAGTACTTC. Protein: CASSFVVCLLAGCEQYF.

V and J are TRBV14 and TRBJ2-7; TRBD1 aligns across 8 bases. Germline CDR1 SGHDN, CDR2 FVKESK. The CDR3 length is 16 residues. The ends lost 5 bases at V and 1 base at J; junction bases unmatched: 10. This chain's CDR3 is CASSESTGALSYEQYF. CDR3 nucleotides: TGTGCCAGCAGCGAATCGACAGGGGCCCTTTCCTACGAGCAGTACTTC. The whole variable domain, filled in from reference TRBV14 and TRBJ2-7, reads EAGVTQFPSHSVIEKGQTVTLRCDPISGHDNLYWYRRVMGKEIKFLLHFVKESKQDESGMPNNRFLAERTGGTYSTLKVQPAELEDSGVYFCASSESTGALSYEQYFGPGTRLTVT.

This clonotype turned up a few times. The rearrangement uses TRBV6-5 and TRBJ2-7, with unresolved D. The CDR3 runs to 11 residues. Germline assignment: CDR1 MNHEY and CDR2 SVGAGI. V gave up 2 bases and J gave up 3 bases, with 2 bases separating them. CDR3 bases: TGTGCCAGCAGTTACCTCTACGAGCAGTACTTC. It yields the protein CASSYLYEQYF.

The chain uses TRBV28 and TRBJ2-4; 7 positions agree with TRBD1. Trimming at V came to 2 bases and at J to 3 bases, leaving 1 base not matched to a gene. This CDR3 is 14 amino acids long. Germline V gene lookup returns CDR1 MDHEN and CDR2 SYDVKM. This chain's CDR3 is CASSLRDSKNIQYF. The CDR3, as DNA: TGTGCCAGCAGTTTAAGGGACAGCAAAAACATTCAGTACTTC.

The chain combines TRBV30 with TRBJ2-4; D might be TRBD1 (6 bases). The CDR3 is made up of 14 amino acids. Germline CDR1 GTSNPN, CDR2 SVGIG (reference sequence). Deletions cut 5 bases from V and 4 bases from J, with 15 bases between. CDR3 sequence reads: CAWLRGTGKNIQYF. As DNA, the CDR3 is TGTGCCTGGCTCAGGGGAACCGGAAAAAACATTCAGTACTTC.

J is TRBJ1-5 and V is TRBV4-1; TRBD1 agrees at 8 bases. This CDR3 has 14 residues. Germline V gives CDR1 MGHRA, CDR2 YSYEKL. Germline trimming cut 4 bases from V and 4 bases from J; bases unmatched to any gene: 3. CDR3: CASSPGGLNQPQHF. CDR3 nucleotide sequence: TGCGCCAGCAGCCCAGGGGGCTTAAATCAGCCCCAGCATTTT.

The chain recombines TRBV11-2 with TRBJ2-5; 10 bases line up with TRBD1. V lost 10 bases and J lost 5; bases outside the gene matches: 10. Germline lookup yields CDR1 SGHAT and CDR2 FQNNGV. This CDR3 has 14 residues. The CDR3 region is CAILRTGGWETQYF. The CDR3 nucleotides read TGTGCCATTTTAAGGACAGGGGGGTGGGAGACCCAGTACTTC.

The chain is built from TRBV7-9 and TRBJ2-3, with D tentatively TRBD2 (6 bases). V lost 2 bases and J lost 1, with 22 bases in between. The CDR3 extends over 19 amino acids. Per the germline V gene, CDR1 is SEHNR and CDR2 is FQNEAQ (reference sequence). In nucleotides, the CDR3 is TGTGCCAGCAGCTTAAGGGACTCCCGGGGGAGAGGGGGCACAGATACGCAGTATTTT. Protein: CASSLRDSRGRGGTDTQYF.

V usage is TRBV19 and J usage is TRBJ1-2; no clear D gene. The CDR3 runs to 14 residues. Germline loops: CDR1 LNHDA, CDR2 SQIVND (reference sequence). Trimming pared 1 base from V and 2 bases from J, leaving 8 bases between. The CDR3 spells CASSIALQNYGYTF. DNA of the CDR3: TGTGCCAGTAGTATAGCGCTACAGAACTATGGCTACACCTTC.

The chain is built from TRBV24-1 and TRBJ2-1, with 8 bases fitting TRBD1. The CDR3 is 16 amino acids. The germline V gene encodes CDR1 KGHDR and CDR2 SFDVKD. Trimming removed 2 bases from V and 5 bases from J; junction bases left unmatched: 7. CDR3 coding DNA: TGTGCCACCAGTGATTACAGGGGGACCATTAACAATGAGCAGTTCTTC. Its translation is CATSDYRGTINNEQFF.

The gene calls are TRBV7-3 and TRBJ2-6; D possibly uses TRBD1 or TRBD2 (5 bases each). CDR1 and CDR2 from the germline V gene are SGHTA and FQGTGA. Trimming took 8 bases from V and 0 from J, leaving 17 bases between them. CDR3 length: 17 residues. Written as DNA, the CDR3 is TGTGCCAGCTCCCGGGGCCCTACTCGCTCTGGGGCCAACGTCCTGACTTTC. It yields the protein CASSRGPTRSGANVLTF. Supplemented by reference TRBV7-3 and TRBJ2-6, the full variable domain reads GAGVSQTPSNKVTEKGKYVELRCDPISGHTALYWYRQSLGQGPEFLIYFQGTGAADDSGLPNDRFFAVRPEGSVSTLKIQRTERGDSAVYLCASSRGPTRSGANVLTFGAGSRLTVL.

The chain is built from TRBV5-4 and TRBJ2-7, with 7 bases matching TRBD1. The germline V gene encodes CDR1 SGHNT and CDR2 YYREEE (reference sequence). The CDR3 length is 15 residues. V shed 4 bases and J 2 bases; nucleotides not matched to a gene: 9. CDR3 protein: CASSRGQDLTYEQYF. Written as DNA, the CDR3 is TGTGCCAGCAGCCGCGGACAGGATCTTACCTACGAGCAGTACTTC.

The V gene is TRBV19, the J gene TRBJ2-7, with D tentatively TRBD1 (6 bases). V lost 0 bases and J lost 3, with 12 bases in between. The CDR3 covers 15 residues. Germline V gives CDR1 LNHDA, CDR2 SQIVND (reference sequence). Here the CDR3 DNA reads TGTGCCAGTAGTATAGATCGGGACAACTACTACGAGCAGTACTTC. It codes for CASSIDRDNYYEQYF.

The CDR3 loop is CASSRERITGELFF. In DNA, the CDR3 is TGTGCCAGCAGCCGAGAGCGGATCACCGGGGAGCTGTTTTTT. The chain has TRBV3-1 and TRBJ2-2, with TRBD2 as a possible D gene (5 bases). V was cut by 4 bases and J by 4 bases, with 10 bases left in between. CDR3 length: 14 residues. CDR1 is LGHDT, CDR2 YNNKEL, per germline (reference sequence).

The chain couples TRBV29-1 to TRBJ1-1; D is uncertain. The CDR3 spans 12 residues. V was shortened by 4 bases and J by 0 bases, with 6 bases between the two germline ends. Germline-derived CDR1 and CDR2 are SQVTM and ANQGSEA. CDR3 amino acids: CSVVSVNTEAFF. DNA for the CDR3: TGCAGCGTTGTGTCAGTGAACACTGAAGCTTTCTTT.

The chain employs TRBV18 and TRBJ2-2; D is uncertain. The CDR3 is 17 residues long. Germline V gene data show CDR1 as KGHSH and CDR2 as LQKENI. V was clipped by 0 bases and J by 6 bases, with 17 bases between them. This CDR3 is CASSPPYGEWGSGELFF. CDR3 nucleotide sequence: TGTGCCAGCTCACCACCGTATGGCGAGTGGGGATCCGGGGAGCTGTTTTTT. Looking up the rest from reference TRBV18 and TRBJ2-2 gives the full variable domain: NAGVMQNPRHLVRRRGQEARLRCSPMKGHSHVYWYRQLPEEGLKFMVYLQKENIIDESGMPKERFSAEFPKEGPSILRIQQVVRGDSAAYFCASSPPYGEWGSGELFFGEGSRLTVL.

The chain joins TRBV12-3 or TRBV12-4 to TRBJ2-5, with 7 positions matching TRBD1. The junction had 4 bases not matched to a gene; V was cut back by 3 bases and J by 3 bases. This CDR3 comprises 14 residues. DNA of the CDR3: TGTGCCAGCAGTTTTAACAGGGGAGAAGAGACCCAGTACTTC. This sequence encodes CASSFNRGEETQYF.

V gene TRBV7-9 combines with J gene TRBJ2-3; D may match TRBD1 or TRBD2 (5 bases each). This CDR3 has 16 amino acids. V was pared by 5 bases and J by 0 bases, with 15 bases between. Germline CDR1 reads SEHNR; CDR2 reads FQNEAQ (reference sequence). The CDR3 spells CASSPQSGTSTDTQYF. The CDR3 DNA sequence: TGTGCCAGCAGCCCCCAATCCGGGACGAGCACAGATACGCAGTATTTT.

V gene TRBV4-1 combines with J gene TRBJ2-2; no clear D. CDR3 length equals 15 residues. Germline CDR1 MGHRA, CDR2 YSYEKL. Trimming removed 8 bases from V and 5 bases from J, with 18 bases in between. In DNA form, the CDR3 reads TGCGCCAGCCGGACCCGTTCTCCTGGGACCGGGGAGCTGTTTTTT. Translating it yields CASRTRSPGTGELFF.

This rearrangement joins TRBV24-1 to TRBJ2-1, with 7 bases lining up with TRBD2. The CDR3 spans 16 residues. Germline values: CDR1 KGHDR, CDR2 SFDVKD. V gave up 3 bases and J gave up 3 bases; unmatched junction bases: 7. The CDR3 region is CATSDASGLVYNEQFF. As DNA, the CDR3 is TGTGCCACCAGTGATGCTAGCGGACTAGTCTACAATGAGCAGTTCTTC.

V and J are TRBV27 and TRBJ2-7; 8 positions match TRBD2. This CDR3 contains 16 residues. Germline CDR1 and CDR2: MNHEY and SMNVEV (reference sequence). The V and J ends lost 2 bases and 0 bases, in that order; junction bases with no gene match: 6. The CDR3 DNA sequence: TGTGCCAGCAGTTTAGCGGGACTAGATAGCTCCTACGAGCAGTACTTC. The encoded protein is CASSLAGLDSSYEQYF.